These 26 T cell receptor beta chains originate from one sample sequenced in a study of cytomegalovirus exposure and HLA in healthy donors. 60 Vbeta and 13 Jbeta primers were used in PCR. Assay: immunoSEQ multiplex PCR; the TCRdb copy retains only in-frame clones and omits some. This table holds approximately 100,000 clones, less than 80% found once. The specimen sequenced was PBMCs. The source of these receptors is a woman aged 45 to 65 in good health and CMV-seropositive.

The chain carries TRBV5-1 and TRBJ2-5; 7 nucleotides match TRBD1. V was clipped by 4 bases and J by 1 base; unmatched bases: 7. Germline CDR1 reads SGHRS; CDR2 reads YFSETQ. The CDR3 contains 15 residues. CDR3 region: CASSRMGQTQETQYF. The CDR3 DNA is TGCGCCAGCAGCCGGATGGGACAGACCCAAGAGACCCAGTACTTC.

This chain joins TRBV9 and TRBJ2-7; D not resolved. This CDR3 comprises 13 residues. Trimming took off 4 bases at V and 7 bases at J, with 15 bases between the two ends. CDR1 SGDLS and CDR2 YYNGEE come from the germline V gene. The CDR3 loop is CASSPPWAQEQYF. CDR3 DNA sequence: TGTGCCAGCAGCCCCCCGTGGGCCCAGGAGCAGTACTTC. Complete variable domain (other parts from reference TRBV9 and TRBJ2-7): DSGVTQTPKHLITATGQRVTLRCSPRSGDLSVYWYQQSLDQGLQFLIQYYNGEERAKGNILERFSAQQFPDLHSELNLSSLELGDSALYFCASSPPWAQEQYFGPGTRLTVT.

The chain links TRBV10-3 to TRBJ2-3; D is undetermined. This CDR3 spans 16 amino acids. Trimming removed 0 bases at V and 1 base at J, with 11 bases between. The germline V gene has CDR1 ENHRY and CDR2 SYGVKD. The CDR3 loop is CAISESRGAGTDTQYF. DNA for the CDR3: TGTGCCATCAGTGAGTCCCGCGGAGCCGGCACAGATACGCAGTATTTT.

CDR3 coding DNA: TGTGCCAGCAGCGTAGATATGGGGACAGTAAATGAGCAGTTCTTC. Translated, it gives CASSVDMGTVNEQFF. V gene TRBV9 combines with J gene TRBJ2-1, with 7 bases aligning to TRBD1. CDR3 size: 15 residues. Germline values: CDR1 SGDLS, CDR2 YYNGEE. With V trimmed by 0 bases and J by 7 bases, 7 bases remained unmatched.

The chain employs TRBV29-1 and TRBJ2-1; TRBD2 matches at 7 bases. V shed 4 bases and J 7 bases; nucleotides not matched to a gene: 7. The germline V gene encodes CDR1 SQVTM and CDR2 ANQGSEA. CDR3 length: 13 amino acids. CDR3 sequence: CSVAGGKGNEQFF. The CDR3 DNA reads as TGCAGCGTTGCGGGAGGCAAAGGGAATGAGCAGTTCTTC.

This clone was seen just once. The V call is TRBV10-1, the J call TRBJ2-1; 9 bases agree with TRBD2. The V and J ends lost 5 bases and 2 bases, in that order; junction bases with no gene match: 4. CDR3 size: 15 residues. CDR1 WNHNN and CDR2 SYGVQD come from the germline V gene (reference sequence). CDR3 nucleotide sequence: TGCGCCAGCAGTTCGACTAGCGGACCCTACAATGAGCAGTTCTTC. Protein: CASSSTSGPYNEQFF.

The chain joins TRBV5-1 to TRBJ1-1, with D perhaps TRBD1 (6 bases). Germline V gene data show CDR1 as SGHRS and CDR2 as YFSETQ. This CDR3 contains 15 residues. Trimming shortened V by 4 bases and J by 2 bases, and 15 bases separated the two germline ends. The CDR3 region has the DNA TGCGCCAGCAGCGCCTCCGGGACACCCAACACTGAAGCTTTCTTT. Translation gives CASSASGTPNTEAFF.

The chain uses TRBV6-1 and TRBJ1-2; D remains unclear. The CDR3 runs 13 residues. The V end lost 0 bases, the J end lost 8 bases, and 10 bases lay between the germline ends. In germline, CDR1 is MNHNS, CDR2 SASEGT. CDR3 coding DNA: TGTGCCAGCAGTGAAGCGAGGGTCGCGGGCTACACCTTC. It encodes CASSEARVAGYTF.

This chain connects TRBV10-3 to TRBJ2-1, with a weak D call TRBD2 (5 bases). V was pared by 3 bases and J by 8 bases, with 23 bases between. The germline V gene has CDR1 ENHRY and CDR2 SYGVKD. The CDR3 is 17 amino acids. For the CDR3, the DNA is TGTGCCATCAGTGACGCACTAGAACTCTCCCGAAGGGATGAGCAGTTCTTC. It translates to CAISDALELSRRDEQFF.

The genes are TRBV19 and TRBJ2-1; TRBD2 matches at 7 bases. This CDR3 region has 14 residues. Germline assignment: CDR1 LNHDA and CDR2 SQIVND (reference sequence). V shed 5 bases, J shed 4 bases, and the junction held 5 bases outside the gene matches. CDR3 sequence (DNA): TGTGCCAGTAGTTCGGCGGGAGAGTACAATGAGCAGTTCTTC. It specifies CASSSAGEYNEQFF.

The rearrangement uses TRBV4-3 and TRBJ1-6, with TRBD1 matching over 7 bases. Looked up from germline, CDR1 is LGHNA and CDR2 is YSLEER. V lost 0 bases, J lost 7 bases, and 0 bases stayed unmatched. The length of the CDR3 is 14 residues. CDR3 residues: CASSQEQGNSPLHF. The CDR3 DNA reads as TGCGCCAGCAGCCAAGAACAGGGGAATTCACCCCTCCACTTT.

This chain links TRBV4-2 with TRBJ1-1; D unresolved. V lost 4 bases to trimming and J lost 5 bases, with 14 bases between them. The CDR3 runs 14 residues. Germline V gene lookup returns CDR1 LGHNA and CDR2 YNFKEQ. The CDR3 loop is CASSLIPLITEAFF. Written as DNA, the CDR3 is TGTGCCAGCAGCCTAATCCCACTGATTACTGAAGCTTTCTTT.

About this clone itself: A read error may account for a junction end that differs from germline. The chain employs TRBV7-9 and TRBJ1-1, with D unclear. The CDR3 totals 11 residues. CDR1 and CDR2 from the germline V gene are SEHNR and FQNEAQ (reference sequence). The CDR3: CSSSSETEAFF. The CDR3 DNA reads TGTTCCAGCAGCTCGGAGACTGAAGCTTTCTTT.

The chain uses TRBV7-8 and TRBJ2-7; 7 bases map to TRBD1. The CDR3 is made up of 13 amino acids. The germline CDR1 and CDR2 sequences are SGHVS and FQNEAQ. With V trimmed by 4 bases and J by 4 bases, 4 bases remained unmatched. In DNA, the CDR3 is TGTGCCAGCAGCTGGGGACAGTTTTACGAGCAGTACTTC. As protein: CASSWGQFYEQYF. The variable domain in full, completed from reference TRBV7-8 and TRBJ2-7, reads GAGVSQSPRYKVAKRGQDVALRCDPISGHVSLFWYQQALGQGPEFLTYFQNEAQLDKSGLPSDRFFAERPEGSVSTLKIQRTQQEDSAVYLCASSWGQFYEQYFGPGTRLTVT.

The rearrangement uses TRBV5-6 and TRBJ2-4; D remains unclear. CDR1 and CDR2 from the germline V gene are SGHDT and YYEEEE. V lost 4 bases and J lost 0, with 8 bases in between. The CDR3 length is 14 residues. The CDR3, as DNA: TGTGCCAGCAGCGAGGATCTAGCCAAAAACATTCAGTACTTC. Translation gives CASSEDLAKNIQYF.

The chain carries TRBV6-5 and TRBJ1-2; no reliable D call. The CDR3 is made up of 13 amino acids. Germline V gives CDR1 MNHEY, CDR2 SVGAGI. The ends were cut back, 6 bases at V and 2 bases at J, with 10 bases in the middle. CDR3 sequence: CASSRGLNYGYTF. The DNA of the CDR3 is TGTGCCAGCAGCCGAGGTCTAAACTATGGCTACACCTTC.

The chain's CDR3 is CASSPPGQPSGANVLTF. The CDR3 region has the DNA TGTGCCAGCAGCCCCCCGGGACAGCCCTCTGGGGCCAACGTCCTGACTTTC. The rearrangement joins TRBV5-4 to TRBJ2-6; 7 nucleotides line up with TRBD1. This CDR3 spans 17 amino acids. Germline V gene lookup returns CDR1 SGHNT and CDR2 YYREEE (reference sequence). V dropped 4 bases and J dropped 0; count of bases not matched to a gene: 7.

The V gene is TRBV4-3, the J gene TRBJ1-2; TRBD1 matches at 7 bases. The CDR3 runs to 16 residues. V was clipped by 1 base and J by 0 bases; unmatched bases: 5. Germline V lookup: CDR1 LGHNA, CDR2 YSLEER. CDR3 loop: CASSQVGTETNYGYTF. The CDR3 DNA follows: TGCGCCAGCAGCCAAGTCGGGACAGAGACTAACTATGGCTACACCTTC.

This clone was observed once. This chain connects TRBV7-6 to TRBJ1-1, with D tentatively TRBD1 (6 bases). The CDR3 runs 13 residues. Trimming took 6 bases from V and 1 from J, leaving 9 bases between them. The germline gives CDR1 SGHVS, CDR2 FNYEAQ. The CDR3 DNA is TGTGCCAGCAGTTCGACAGGGAACACTGAAGCTTTCTTT. Its translation is CASSSTGNTEAFF.

J is TRBJ2-3 and V is TRBV9, with 14 bases identical to TRBD2. The CDR3 consists of 19 residues. Germline assignment: CDR1 SGDLS and CDR2 YYNGEE. With 3 bases clipped from V and 0 bases from J, the junction kept 9 bases outside the gene matches. The CDR3 spells CASSETSGGAGSSTDTQYF. Here the CDR3 DNA reads TGTGCCAGCAGCGAGACTAGCGGGGGGGCGGGCTCAAGCACAGATACGCAGTATTTT. The full variable domain, completed using reference TRBV9 and TRBJ2-3, is DSGVTQTPKHLITATGQRVTLRCSPRSGDLSVYWYQQSLDQGLQFLIQYYNGEERAKGNILERFSAQQFPDLHSELNLSSLELGDSALYFCASSETSGGAGSSTDTQYFGPGTRLTVL.

The V and J genes are TRBV5-4 and TRBJ2-5; 8 nucleotides agree with TRBD2. Germline lookup yields CDR1 SGHNT and CDR2 YYREEE (reference sequence). The CDR3 has 14 residues. Trimming cost V 0 bases and J 5 bases; bases outside gene matches: 3. The chain's CDR3 is CASSLGTSWETQYF. CDR3 coding DNA: TGTGCCAGCAGCTTGGGGACTAGCTGGGAGACCCAGTACTTC.

This clone was counted a few times. The chain uses TRBV11-2 and TRBJ2-1; TRBD1 might be the D (5 bases). CDR3 length equals 18 residues. Germline values: CDR1 SGHAT, CDR2 FQNNGV. V lost 1 base to trimming and J lost 1 base, with 17 bases between them. In DNA, the CDR3 is TGTGCCAGCAGCTTAGGGCAGGGATCTTGGGGATCCTACAATGAGCAGTTCTTC. Its translation is CASSLGQGSWGSYNEQFF.

The chain employs TRBV9 and TRBJ1-4; TRBD1 matches at 7 bases. Trimming took 2 bases from V and 3 from J; bases not matched to a gene: 4. CDR1 SGDLS and CDR2 YYNGEE come from the germline V gene. The CDR3 length is 15 residues. This CDR3 reads CASSVLTGPNEKLFF. Written as DNA, the CDR3 is TGTGCCAGCAGCGTTCTGACAGGGCCTAATGAAAAACTGTTTTTT.

A note on this clone: The junction and the germline gene differ at one end; a read error may be behind it. V usage is TRBV27 and J usage is TRBJ2-1; the match to TRBD2 covers 8 bases. CDR1 is MNHEY and CDR2 is SMNVEV in the germline V gene (reference sequence). CDR3 length: 15 residues. The DNA for the CDR3 is TGTGTCAGCTCCACGGGGGGGGAAGGGTACAATGAGCAGTTCTTC. This encodes CVSSTGGEGYNEQFF.

V gene TRBV21-1 combines with J gene TRBJ1-1; the table's D call, TRBD1, has no DNA check behind it. TRBV21-1 is noted as a pseudogene. This CDR3 has 14 residues. The CDR3 region is CASSKRGCGTEAFF. The CDR3, as DNA: TGTGCCAGCAGCAAGAGGGGGTGCGGCACTGAAGCTTTCTTT.

About this clone: Different DNA sequences within this sample yield the same CDR3. The V call is TRBV9, the J call TRBJ2-1, with 7 bases lining up with TRBD1. This CDR3 region has 15 residues. Germline CDR1 and CDR2: SGDLS and YYNGEE. V gave up 3 bases and J gave up 2 bases; unmatched junction bases: 5. The CDR3 nucleotides read TGTGCCAGCAGCGCCGGGACAGCGACCTACAATGAGCAGTTCTTC. Amino acid sequence: CASSAGTATYNEQFF.